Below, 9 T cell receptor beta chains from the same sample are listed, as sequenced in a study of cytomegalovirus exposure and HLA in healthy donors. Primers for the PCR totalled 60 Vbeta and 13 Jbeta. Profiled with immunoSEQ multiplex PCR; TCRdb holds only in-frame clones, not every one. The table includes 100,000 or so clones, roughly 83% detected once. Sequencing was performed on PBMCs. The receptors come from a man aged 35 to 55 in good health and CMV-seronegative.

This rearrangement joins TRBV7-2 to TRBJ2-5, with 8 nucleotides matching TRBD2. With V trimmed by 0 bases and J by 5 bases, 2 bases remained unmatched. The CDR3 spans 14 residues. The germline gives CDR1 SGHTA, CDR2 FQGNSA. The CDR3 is CASSLARLAETQYF. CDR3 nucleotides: TGTGCCAGCAGCTTAGCGAGACTAGCGGAGACCCAGTACTTC.

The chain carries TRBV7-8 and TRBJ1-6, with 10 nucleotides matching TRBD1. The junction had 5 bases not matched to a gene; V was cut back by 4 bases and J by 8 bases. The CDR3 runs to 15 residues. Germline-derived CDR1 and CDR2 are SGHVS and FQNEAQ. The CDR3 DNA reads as TGTGCCAGCAGCTCCCGGACAGGGGGTTATTCACCCCTCCACTTT. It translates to CASSSRTGGYSPLHF.

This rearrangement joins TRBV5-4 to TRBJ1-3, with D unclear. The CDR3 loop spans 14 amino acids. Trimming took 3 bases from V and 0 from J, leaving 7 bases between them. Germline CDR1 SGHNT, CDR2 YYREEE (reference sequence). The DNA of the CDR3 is TGTGCCAGCAGCTCGAGACTCTCTGGAAACACCATATATTTT. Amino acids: CASSSRLSGNTIYF.

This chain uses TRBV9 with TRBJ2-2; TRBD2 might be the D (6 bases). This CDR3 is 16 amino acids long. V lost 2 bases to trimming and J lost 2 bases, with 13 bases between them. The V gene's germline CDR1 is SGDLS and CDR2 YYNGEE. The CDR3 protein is CASSVSGSVNTGELFF. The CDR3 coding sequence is TGTGCCAGCAGCGTTTCCGGGAGCGTAAACACCGGGGAGCTGTTTTTT.

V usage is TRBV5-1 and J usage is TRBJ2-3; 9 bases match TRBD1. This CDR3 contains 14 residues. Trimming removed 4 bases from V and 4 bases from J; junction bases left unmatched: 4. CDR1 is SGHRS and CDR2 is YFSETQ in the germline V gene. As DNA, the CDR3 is TGCGCCAGCAGCGTGGACAGGGGAGCAGATACGCAGTATTTT. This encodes CASSVDRGADTQYF.

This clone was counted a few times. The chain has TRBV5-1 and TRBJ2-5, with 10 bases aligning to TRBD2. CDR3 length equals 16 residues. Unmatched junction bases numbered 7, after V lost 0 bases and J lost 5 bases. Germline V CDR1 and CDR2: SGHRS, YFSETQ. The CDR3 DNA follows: TGCGCCAGCAGCTTGGCAAGAGCGGGGGGGCCTGAGACCCAGTACTTC. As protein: CASSLARAGGPETQYF.

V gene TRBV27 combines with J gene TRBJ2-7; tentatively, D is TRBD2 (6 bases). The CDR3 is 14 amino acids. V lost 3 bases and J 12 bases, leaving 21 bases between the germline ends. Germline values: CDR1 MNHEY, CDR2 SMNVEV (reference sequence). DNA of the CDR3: TGTGCCAGCAGTTTTGGGGGGACGGACGGCCCACGGTACTTC. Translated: CASSFGGTDGPRYF.

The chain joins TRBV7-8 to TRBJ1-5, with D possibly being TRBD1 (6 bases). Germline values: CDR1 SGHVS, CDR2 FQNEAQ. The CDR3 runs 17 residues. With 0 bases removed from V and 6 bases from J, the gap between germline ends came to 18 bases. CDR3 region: CASSLAEAGVWSQPQHF. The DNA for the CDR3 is TGTGCCAGCAGCTTAGCGGAAGCAGGGGTATGGTCTCAGCCCCAGCATTTT.

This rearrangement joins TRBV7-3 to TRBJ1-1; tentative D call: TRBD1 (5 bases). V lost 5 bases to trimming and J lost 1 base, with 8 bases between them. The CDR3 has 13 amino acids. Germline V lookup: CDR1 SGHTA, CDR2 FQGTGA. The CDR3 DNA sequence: TGTGCCAGCAGCCCCACAGGGAACACTGAAGCTTTCTTT. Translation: CASSPTGNTEAFF.